Each of the 20 T cell receptor beta chains below was sequenced from the same sample in a study of follicular helper T cells after annual influenza vaccination. TCRdb's copy holds only in-frame clones and misses some; the assay was immunoSEQ multiplex PCR. Here the sample spans 6,500 to 7,000 clones, roughly 82% being singletons. Time point denoted: 2015-2016 season, 7 days after influenza vaccination. The sequencing here drew on CXCR5- memory CD4+ T cells sorted from blood, taken 7 days after influenza vaccination. The receptors here all came from an adult who received the influenza vaccine.

The J gene is TRBJ2-5, the V gene TRBV19; D is unresolved. Per germline, CDR1 LNHDA and CDR2 SQIVND (reference sequence). This CDR3 contains 13 residues. V gave up 4 bases and J gave up 5 bases, with 11 bases separating them. The CDR3 sequence is CASSTRAAETQYF. The CDR3 coding sequence is TGTGCCAGTAGTACAAGGGCGGCGGAGACCCAGTACTTC.

For the CDR3, the DNA is TGTGCCTGGAGTGCCACCAATAGCAATCAGCCCCAGCATTTT. This sequence encodes CAWSATNSNQPQHF. The chain recombines TRBV30 with TRBJ1-5; unclear D gene. Germline CDR1 is GTSNPN and CDR2 is SVGIG (reference sequence). The CDR3 loop spans 14 amino acids. The V end lost 1 base, the J end lost 0 bases, and 7 bases lay between the germline ends. The full variable domain, rest sourced from reference TRBV30 and TRBJ1-5, is SQTIHQWPATLVQPVGSPLSLECTVEGTSNPNLYWYRQAAGRGLQLLFYSVGIGQISSEVPQNLSASRPQDRQFILSSKKLLLSDSGFYLCAWSATNSNQPQHFGDGTRLSIL.

The chain recombines TRBV28 with TRBJ1-2; D uncertain. CDR3 length equals 9 residues. Trimming removed 5 bases from V and 12 bases from J, with 7 bases in between. Germline V gene data show CDR1 as MDHEN and CDR2 as SYDVKM. CDR3 bases: TGTGCCAGCAGTCCCCCGAACACCTTC. It specifies CASSPPNTF.

The chain carries TRBV9 and TRBJ1-6; unclear D gene. Germline CDR1 SGDLS, CDR2 YYNGEE. V gave up 3 bases and J gave up 7 bases, with 14 bases separating them. This CDR3 has 15 residues. The CDR3 DNA reads as TGTGCCAGCAGCGAAACGGGCCACCCCAATTCACCCCTCCACTTT. The encoded protein is CASSETGHPNSPLHF.

V usage is TRBV6-5 and J usage is TRBJ2-5; D is ambiguous. V shed 2 bases and J shed 8 bases, with 9 bases lying between them. This CDR3 spans 12 amino acids. Germline CDR1 MNHEY, CDR2 SVGAGI. The CDR3 protein is CASSYDAFTQYF. The DNA of the CDR3 is TGTGCCAGCAGTTACGATGCTTTCACCCAGTACTTC.

The V call is TRBV28, the J call TRBJ2-1; 7 bases match TRBD1. This CDR3 has 16 amino acids. The V and J ends lost 6 bases and 7 bases, in that order; junction bases with no gene match: 15. From germline, CDR1 is MDHEN and CDR2 SYDVKM. The CDR3 nucleotides read TGTGCCAGCAGCCCAGCCGGGACAGCTCACCTTAATGAGCAGTTCTTC. Translated: CASSPAGTAHLNEQFF.

This sequence joins TRBV7-9 and TRBJ1-2, with a tentative D call TRBD1 (5 bases). Trimming cost V 4 bases and J 7 bases, with 13 bases left between them. CDR3 length: 13 residues. Germline CDR1 SEHNR, CDR2 FQNEAQ (reference sequence). The CDR3 protein is CASSSGPSLGYTF. The CDR3 region has the DNA TGTGCCAGCAGCTCGGGACCTTCGCTTGGCTACACCTTC. Looking up the rest from reference TRBV7-9 and TRBJ1-2 gives the full variable domain: DTGVSQNPRHKITKRGQNVTFRCDPISEHNRLYWYRQTLGQGPEFLTYFQNEAQLEKSRLLSDRFSAERPKGSFSTLEIQRTEQGDSAMYLCASSSGPSLGYTFGSGTRLTVV.

The rearrangement joins TRBV30 to TRBJ1-1; D gene unclear. The V end lost 2 bases, the J end lost 7 bases, and 8 bases lay between the germline ends. This CDR3 is 11 amino acids long. In germline, CDR1 is GTSNPN, CDR2 SVGIG (reference sequence). The CDR3 here is CAWSLGVEAFF. CDR3 nucleotide sequence: TGTGCCTGGAGTCTGGGAGTTGAAGCTTTCTTT.

The V and J genes are TRBV18 and TRBJ2-3; unclear D gene. This CDR3 region has 13 residues. The V and J ends lost 6 bases and 4 bases respectively, with 11 bases between them. Germline assignment: CDR1 KGHSH and CDR2 LQKENI. CDR3 bases: TGTGCCAGCTCTCTGGGATTACCAGATACGCAGTATTTT. Translation gives CASSLGLPDTQYF.

The V gene is TRBV11-2, the J gene TRBJ1-1, with D possibly TRBD1 on 6 matching bases. V lost 1 base to trimming and J lost 0 bases, with 9 bases between them. Germline V lookup: CDR1 SGHAT, CDR2 FQNNGV. The CDR3 has 15 residues. CDR3 nucleotides: TGTGCCAGCAGCTTAGTGGGGGCCATGAACACTGAAGCTTTCTTT. The encoded protein is CASSLVGAMNTEAFF.

The chain joins TRBV10-3 to TRBJ2-2, with 7 bases identical to TRBD1. V dropped 3 bases and J dropped 2; count of bases not matched to a gene: 9. Per germline, CDR1 ENHRY and CDR2 SYGVKD. CDR3 length equals 17 residues. CDR3 in amino acids: CAISDPLTGKNTGELFF. CDR3 DNA sequence: TGTGCCATCAGTGACCCGCTGACAGGGAAAAACACCGGGGAGCTGTTTTTT.

CDR3 loop: CASSFPGGGNQPQHF. The DNA for the CDR3 is TGTGCCAGCAGCTTTCCCGGGGGAGGGAATCAGCCCCAGCATTTT. The chain links TRBV5-8 to TRBJ1-5; D perhaps matches TRBD1 (5 bases). Trimming removed 2 bases at V and 4 bases at J, with 13 bases between. CDR1 is SGHTS, CDR2 YDEGEE, per germline. This CDR3 is built from 15 residues. The full variable domain, completed using reference TRBV5-8 and TRBJ1-5, is EAGVTQSPTHLIKTRGQQATLRCSPISGHTSVYWYQQALGLGLQFLLWYDEGEERNRGNFPPRFSGRQFPNYSSELNVNALELEDSALYLCASSFPGGGNQPQHFGDGTRLSIL.

This clone appeared a few times. The rearrangement links TRBV5-5 to TRBJ2-2; 7 positions agree with TRBD2. After removal of 4 bases from V and 5 bases from J, the junction contained 11 bases not matched to a gene. Germline values: CDR1 SGHKS, CDR2 YYEKEE (reference sequence). This CDR3 spans 16 amino acids. CDR3 DNA: TGTGCCAGCAGCCAAAGGGGAGGGTTTGGAACCGGGGAGCTGTTTTTT. As protein: CASSQRGGFGTGELFF.

This sequence joins TRBV6-4 and TRBJ2-3, with TRBD2 as a possible D gene (7 bases). Germline V gene data show CDR1 as MRHNA and CDR2 as SNTAGT. The CDR3 has 17 residues. Trimming took off 6 bases at V and 3 bases at J, with 22 bases between the two ends. CDR3 bases: TGTGCCAGCAGACTTGGGGAGGGGGGAGCTTTGACAGATACGCAGTATTTT. Its translation: CASRLGEGGALTDTQYF.

The chain employs TRBV4-3 and TRBJ1-4; D ambiguous. Trimming removed 0 bases at V and 2 bases at J, with 19 bases between. Germline V gives CDR1 LGHNA, CDR2 YSLEER. The CDR3 is 19 amino acids. CDR3 amino acids: CASSQETELAGSTNEKLFF. In nucleotides, the CDR3 is TGCGCCAGCAGCCAAGAAACCGAGTTAGCGGGGTCTACTAATGAAAAACTGTTTTTT.

The rearrangement joins TRBV10-1 to TRBJ2-7; weak D call: TRBD1 (7 bases). This CDR3 contains 12 residues. Looked up from germline, CDR1 is WNHNN and CDR2 is SYGVQD (reference sequence). V was trimmed by 6 bases and J by 6 bases, leaving 12 bases between them. The CDR3 DNA is TGCGCCAGCAGCCCAGGGGGGTCCGAGCAGTACTTC. Protein product: CASSPGGSEQYF.

The chain has TRBV6-5 and TRBJ2-4; no definite D call. Germline loops: CDR1 MNHEY, CDR2 SVGAGI. The CDR3 totals 11 residues. The V end was cut by 8 bases, the J end by 6 bases, with 8 bases between. The CDR3 sequence: CASPSGNIQYF. The CDR3 DNA reads TGTGCCAGCCCTTCCGGAAACATTCAGTACTTC.

The chain uses TRBV7-2 and TRBJ2-1; D unresolved. Germline V gene sequence: CDR1 SGHTA, CDR2 FQGNSA. This CDR3 region has 13 residues. Trimming removed 5 bases at V and 7 bases at J, with 12 bases between. The CDR3 loop reads CASSPRVGNEQFF. For the CDR3, the DNA is TGTGCCAGCAGCCCCCGTGTAGGTAATGAGCAGTTCTTC.

The chain links TRBV13 to TRBJ2-2; the match to TRBD2 covers 14 bases. This CDR3 contains 19 residues. V lost 4 bases to trimming and J lost 4 bases; unmatched junction nucleotides: 11. Germline CDR1 reads PRHDT; CDR2 reads FYEKMQ (reference sequence). In DNA form, the CDR3 reads TGTGCCAGCAGCTGGGCTGGACTAGCGGGAGGCCTGGTCACCGGGGAGCTGTTTTTT. Protein sequence: CASSWAGLAGGLVTGELFF.

V is TRBV5-6 and J is TRBJ1-4; D not resolved. The CDR3 extends over 12 amino acids. Germline assignment: CDR1 SGHDT and CDR2 YYEEEE. V lost 2 bases and J 14 bases, leaving 13 bases between the germline ends. The CDR3 sequence: CASSFRNRGLFF. The CDR3, as DNA: TGTGCCAGCAGCTTCCGAAATCGAGGGCTGTTTTTT. Full variable domain (missing parts from reference TRBV5-6 and TRBJ1-4): DAGVTQSPTHLIKTRGQQVTLRCSPKSGHDTVSWYQQALGQGPQFIFQYYEEEERQRGNFPDRFSGHQFPNYSSELNVNALLLGDSALYLCASSFRNRGLFFGSGTQLSVL.